Each of the 13 T cell receptor beta chains below was sequenced from the same sample in a study of OX40 agonist ivuxolimab in advanced cancers. The method was immunoSEQ multiplex PCR; TCRdb's version includes in-frame clones alone and lacks a portion of them. Of 70,000 to 95,000 clones in the sample, 87% were seen once. The sample in question was CD4+ or CD8+ T cells sorted from blood, obtained in a trial of the OX40 agonist ivuxolimab. The receptor source for this set is an adult with an advanced solid tumor such as melanoma, head and neck, liver or kidney cancer.

The chain carries TRBV6-6 and TRBJ1-1, with D possibly matching TRBD1 (6 bases). V shed 6 bases and J shed 2 bases, with 13 bases lying between them. Per the germline V gene, CDR1 is MNHNY and CDR2 is SVGAGI (reference sequence). The length of the CDR3 is 14 residues. CDR3 DNA: TGTGCCAGCAGATTCACACAGGGAAACACTGAAGCTTTCTTT. It codes for CASRFTQGNTEAFF.

The count of this clone is one. The chain uses TRBV9 and TRBJ1-4; D is unresolved. Trimming stripped 7 bases from V and 7 bases from J, with 17 bases between. This CDR3 region has 14 residues. Germline lookup yields CDR1 SGDLS and CDR2 YYNGEE. The CDR3 DNA reads TGTGCCAGCGGCACGAGGGAGTCGAGTGAAAAACTGTTTTTT. It is translated as CASGTRESSEKLFF.

The sample holds one count of this clone. CDR3: CASRRSGGSQPQHF. In DNA form, the CDR3 reads TGTGCCAGCAGACGGTCAGGGGGGAGTCAGCCCCAGCATTTT. J is TRBJ1-5 and V is TRBV28; TRBD1 matches at 7 bases. Germline V CDR1 and CDR2: MDHEN, SYDVKM. The CDR3 has 14 amino acids. V was clipped by 6 bases and J by 6 bases; unmatched bases: 8.

The DNA for the CDR3 is TGTGCCAGCTCAGCAGCGGGAGGAGGAGATACGCAGTATTTT. It yields the protein CASSAAGGGDTQYF. The chain combines TRBV18 with TRBJ2-3, with 9 bases lining up with TRBD2. V was pared by 5 bases and J by 5 bases, with 5 bases of the junction left unmatched. CDR1 is KGHSH and CDR2 is LQKENI in the germline V gene. The CDR3 length is 14 residues.

This chain joins TRBV27 and TRBJ2-1; 7 bases agree with TRBD2. V lost 7 bases, J lost 4 bases, and 16 bases stayed unmatched. In germline, CDR1 is MNHEY, CDR2 SMNVEV (reference sequence). The CDR3 has 17 residues. CDR3 region: CASKESGVWSPYNEQFF. CDR3 nucleotides: TGTGCCAGCAAGGAGAGCGGGGTTTGGTCCCCTTACAATGAGCAGTTCTTC.

V gene TRBV11-3 combines with J gene TRBJ2-5; 11 bases line up with TRBD1. This CDR3 comprises 18 residues. The V and J ends lost 5 bases and 4 bases, in that order; junction bases with no gene match: 15. The germline V gene has CDR1 SGHNT and CDR2 YENEEA. The CDR3 region is CASSPGGRGDRGSETQYF. CDR3 DNA: TGTGCCAGCAGCCCGGGCGGGCGTGGGGACAGGGGGTCAGAGACCCAGTACTTC.

The gene calls are TRBV29-1 and TRBJ2-3; D is ambiguous. CDR3 size: 13 residues. The V gene lost 1 base and the J gene lost 9 bases, with 14 bases spanning the gap. CDR1 is SQVTM and CDR2 is ANQGSEA in the germline V gene. The CDR3 is CSVEASLVDTQYF. The CDR3 DNA sequence: TGCAGCGTTGAAGCCTCCTTAGTTGACACGCAGTATTTT.

This sequence joins TRBV5-6 and TRBJ2-7; the D gene is possibly TRBD1 (6 bases). CDR3 size: 16 residues. V was cut by 1 base and J by 4 bases, with 18 bases left in between. CDR1 and CDR2 (germline): SGHDT, YYEEEE. CDR3 nucleotide sequence: TGTGCCAGCAGCTTGAATCAGGGACACATCGCTTACGAGCAGTACTTC. Its translation: CASSLNQGHIAYEQYF.

The chain combines TRBV28 with TRBJ1-6; D not resolved. The CDR3 runs to 16 residues. Germline V gene lookup returns CDR1 MDHEN and CDR2 SYDVKM. The V end lost 3 bases, the J end lost 3 bases, and 12 bases lay between the germline ends. The CDR3 reads CASSLWTAVYNSPLHF. DNA of the CDR3: TGTGCCAGCAGTTTGTGGACCGCCGTCTATAATTCACCCCTCCACTTT.

The chain joins TRBV5-1 to TRBJ2-5, with 8 bases matching TRBD1. Germline CDR1 and CDR2: SGHRS and YFSETQ. V gave up 5 bases and J gave up 4 bases; unmatched junction bases: 10. This CDR3 has 15 amino acids. CDR3 DNA: TGCGCCAGCAGAATCAGGGGGCTAGACGGAGAGACCCAGTACTTC. Encoded protein: CASRIRGLDGETQYF. Full variable domain (missing parts from reference TRBV5-1 and TRBJ2-5): KAGVTQTPRYLIKTRGQQVTLSCSPISGHRSVSWYQQTPGQGLQFLFEYFSETQRNKGNFPGRFSGRQFSNSRSEMNVSTLELGDSALYLCASRIRGLDGETQYFGPGTRLLVL.

V and J are TRBV5-6 and TRBJ2-1; TRBD1 might be the D (5 bases). Looked up from germline, CDR1 is SGHDT and CDR2 is YYEEEE. The CDR3 has 13 residues. V shed 5 bases and J shed 4 bases, with 10 bases lying between them. The CDR3 DNA sequence: TGTGCCAGCAGTTCGGACACATACAATGAGCAGTTCTTC. It specifies CASSSDTYNEQFF.

This clone showed up just once. The chain carries TRBV28 and TRBJ1-2; D may be TRBD1 (6 bases). The V gene lost 2 bases and the J gene lost 3 bases, with 10 bases spanning the gap. The CDR3 spans 14 residues. Germline V gene lookup returns CDR1 MDHEN and CDR2 SYDVKM. The DNA for the CDR3 is TGTGCCAGCAGTTTAGGGGGGGGCGACTATGGCTACACCTTC. Translation gives CASSLGGGDYGYTF.

The chain couples TRBV10-2 to TRBJ2-7; tentative D call: TRBD2 (6 bases). V lost 3 bases to trimming and J lost 3 bases, with 12 bases between them. CDR1 WSHSY and CDR2 SAAADI come from the germline V gene. The CDR3 is 14 amino acids. DNA for the CDR3: TGCGCCAGCAGTGATGATGGGCGGGACTACGAGCAGTACTTC. Amino acid sequence: CASSDDGRDYEQYF.